This TCR beta chain emerged from a study of blood T cell repertoires in COVID-19. About the study: From T cells, B-cell-depleted T cells, or PBMCs came the material, which was cDNA or gDNA.

Germline CDR1 and CDR2: MNHEY and SVGAGI. The CDR3 spans 15 residues. V was clipped by 0 bases and J by 9 bases; unmatched bases: 5. Profiled with immunoSEQ multiplex PCR; TCRdb holds only in-frame clones, not every one. The sample holds 84,000 or so clones, 70% to 90% seen once. The source of this sequence is an elderly man with active or convalescent COVID-19. Sequenced material: peripheral blood. The chain uses TRBV6-5 and TRBJ1-2; 12 bases agree with TRBD1. The CDR3 DNA follows: TGTGCCAGCAGTTACTCCGGGACAGGGGGCGTTCGCTACACCTTC. Translating gives CASSYSGTGGVRYTF.